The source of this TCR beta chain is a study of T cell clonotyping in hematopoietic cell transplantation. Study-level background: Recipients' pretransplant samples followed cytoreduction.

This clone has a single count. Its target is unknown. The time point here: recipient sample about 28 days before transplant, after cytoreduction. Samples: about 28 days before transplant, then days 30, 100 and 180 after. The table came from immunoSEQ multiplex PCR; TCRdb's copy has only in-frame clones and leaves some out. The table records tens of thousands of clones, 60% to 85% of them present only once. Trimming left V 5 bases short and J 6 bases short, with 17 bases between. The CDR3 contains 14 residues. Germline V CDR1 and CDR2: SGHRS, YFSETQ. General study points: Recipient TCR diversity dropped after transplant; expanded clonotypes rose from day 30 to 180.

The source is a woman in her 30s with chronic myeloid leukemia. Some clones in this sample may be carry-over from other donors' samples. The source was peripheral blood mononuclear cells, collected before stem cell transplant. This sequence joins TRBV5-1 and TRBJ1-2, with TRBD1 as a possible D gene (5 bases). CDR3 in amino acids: CASSPGDYVDGYTF. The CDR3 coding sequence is TGCGCCAGCAGTCCGGGGGATTATGTTGATGGCTACACCTTC. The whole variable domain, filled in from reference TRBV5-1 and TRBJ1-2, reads KAGVTQTPRYLIKTRGQQVTLSCSPISGHRSVSWYQQTPGQGLQFLFEYFSETQRNKGNFPGRFSGRQFSNSRSEMNVSTLELGDSALYLCASSPGDYVDGYTFGSGTRLTVV.